Listed below are T cell receptor beta chains from one sample, sequenced in a study of T cell responses to AZD1222 COVID-19 vaccine. Data came from immunoSEQ multiplex PCR; TCRdb stores just in-frame clones and leaves some out. This repertoire shows 90,000 to 150,000 clones, 87% found once; its top ten account for 2.6%. The sample here was peripheral blood, taken 28 days after the second AZD1222 dose. Receptor source: an adult who received the AZD1222 COVID-19 vaccine. Both conserved end residues are part of each CDR3. Fields, in order: D gene, clone size, V gene, J gene, CDR3 protein, CDR3 DNA. A D gene is named only where the DNA matches it firmly. Not every row has a clone size; where given, it reads once, few, many or a size class.

d_gene: .
abundance: .
v_gene: TRBV7-9
j_gene: TRBJ2-5
CDR3aa: CASSFGPGETQYF
CDR3nt: TGTGCCAGCAGCTTTGGCCCCGGAGAGACCCAGTACTTC

d_gene: .
abundance: .
v_gene: TRBV3-1/TRBV3-2
j_gene: TRBJ1-6
CDR3aa: CASSQVLQGRAPLHF
CDR3nt: TGTGCCAGCAGCCAAGTGCTTCAGGGGAGGGCACCCCTCCACTTT

d_gene: .
abundance: .
v_gene: TRBV7-2
j_gene: TRBJ2-2
CDR3aa: CASSWDKNTGELFF
CDR3nt: TGTGCCAGCAGCTGGGACAAGAACACCGGGGAGCTGTTTTTT

d_gene: TRBD1
abundance: .
v_gene: TRBV5-1
j_gene: TRBJ2-7
CDR3aa: CASSSSHPGTGGVYEQYF
CDR3nt: TGCGCCAGCAGCTCCAGCCATCCCGGGACAGGGGGAGTGTACGAGCAGTACTTC

d_gene: .
abundance: once
v_gene: TRBV25-1
j_gene: TRBJ1-6
CDR3aa: CASSQRDNSPLHF
CDR3nt: TGTGCCAGCAGTCAGCGAGATAATTCACCCCTCCACTTT

d_gene: .
abundance: .
v_gene: TRBV5-1
j_gene: TRBJ1-1
CDR3aa: CASSLASGRGNTEAFF
CDR3nt: TGCGCCAGCAGCTTGGCTTCGGGCAGGGGAAACACTGAAGCTTTCTTT

d_gene: TRBD1
abundance: .
v_gene: TRBV19
j_gene: TRBJ1-3
CDR3aa: CASSELGTAGNTIYF
CDR3nt: TGTGCCAGTAGTGAGTTGGGGACAGCTGGAAACACCATATATTTT

d_gene: TRBD1
abundance: large
v_gene: TRBV3-1/TRBV3-2
j_gene: TRBJ2-7
CDR3aa: CASSQEGTAPYKQYF
CDR3nt: TGTGCCAGCAGCCAAGAAGGGACAGCCCCCTACAAGCAGTACTTC

d_gene: .
abundance: .
v_gene: TRBV4-2
j_gene: TRBJ1-6
CDR3aa: CASSQAAVGTYSPLHF
CDR3nt: TGTGCCAGCAGCCAAGCCGCAGTGGGGACCTATTCACCCCTCCACTTT

d_gene: .
abundance: .
v_gene: TRBV30
j_gene: TRBJ1-2
CDR3aa: CAWSVGTGYGYTF
CDR3nt: TGTGCCTGGAGTGTGGGAACGGGCTATGGCTACACCTTC